The rows below give T cell receptor beta chains drawn from one sample of a study of monozygotic twins with inflammatory bowel disease. TCRdb processed the 5' RACE reads again and assigns one entry to each CDR3 protein, with no DNA. The sample is made up of 80,000 or so distinct CDR3 sequences, and the top ten hold 6.5% to 9% of it. The sample taken for sequencing was blood. The receptors stem from a human donor with ulcerative colitis or Crohn's disease, or a healthy co-twin of an affected twin (not recorded which). The CDR3 runs from the conserved cysteine through the conserved F or W. The size entry is marked missing in some rows and otherwise reads once, few, many or a size class.

v_call	j_call	clone_size	cdr3_aa
TRBV20-1	TRBJ2-1	-	CSARKGTGNEQFF
TRBV6-2/TRBV6-3	TRBJ1-2	-	CASTQTGRNYGYTF
TRBV5-1	TRBJ2-2	-	CASSLDSIPGELFF
TRBV19	TRBJ2-6	-	CASSIAHGTGGGANVLTF
TRBV7-3	TRBJ1-1	-	CASSPSPGTEAFF
TRBV11-2	TRBJ2-2	medium-sized	CASSPTGGGELFF
TRBV5-4	TRBJ2-1	-	CASSLWGRGGHSYNEQFF
TRBV4-2	TRBJ1-5	-	CASSPEGQHDQPQHF
TRBV6-5	TRBJ1-5	-	CASSYKGGQGINQPQHF
TRBV20-1	TRBJ2-7	-	CSAESSGGANEQYF